This passage covers 16 T cell receptor beta chains from one sample sequenced in a study of blood T cells in healthy people across ages. For the second PCR, which ran for about 6 to 11 cycles, a sample-barcoded 5' primer and a J-beta primer mix were used. TCRdb reprocessed the 5' RACE reads with MiXCR, giving one entry per CDR3 protein. Found here are over a million distinct CDR3 sequences, 59% of them singletons; the top ten hold roughly 7%. Sequenced material: blood. The source of these receptors is a man in his late teens or twenties in good health.

J is TRBJ1-2 and V is TRBV4-1; 7 positions agree with TRBD1. This CDR3 region has 12 residues. V lost 4 bases and J lost 11; bases outside the gene matches: 7. From germline, CDR1 is MGHRA and CDR2 YSYEKL. DNA for the CDR3: TGCGCCAGCAGCCGTGTAACAGGGGTTTACACCTTC. Translating it yields CASSRVTGVYTF.

This clonotype was found a few times. The chain recombines TRBV4-1 with TRBJ2-7, with TRBD1 matching over 12 bases. The CDR3 is 16 residues long. Trimming at V came to 4 bases and at J to 7 bases, leaving 11 bases not matched to a gene. The germline gives CDR1 MGHRA, CDR2 YSYEKL. The CDR3 bases are TGCGCCAGCAGCCTCGAACCGGGACAGGGGGCGAAGGAGCAGTACTTC. Protein: CASSLEPGQGAKEQYF.

In DNA, the CDR3 is TGTGCCAGCAGTTACATTGGCAGCTACACCTTC. Amino acids: CASSYIGSYTF. The chain has TRBV6-2 or TRBV6-3 and TRBJ1-2; D unclear. The germline CDR1 and CDR2 sequences are MNHEY and SVGEGT. V was pared by 2 bases and J by 9 bases, with 7 bases between. This CDR3 is built from 11 residues.

The rearrangement uses TRBV6-2 or TRBV6-3 and TRBJ1-1; no firm D call. Germline values: CDR1 MNHEY, CDR2 SVGEGT. CDR3 length: 14 residues. V lost 5 bases and J lost 1, with 11 bases in between. CDR3 nucleotides: TGTGCCAGCAGTGACCGGCAAAGGAACACTGAAGCTTTCTTT. It specifies CASSDRQRNTEAFF.

Remarks on this clonotype: The conserved phenylalanine or tryptophan normally closing the CDR3 is absent here, so this likely arose from a read error. V and J are TRBV12-3 or TRBV12-4 and TRBJ2-3; tentative D call: TRBD2 (7 bases). This CDR3 spans 14 amino acids. In DNA form, the CDR3 reads TGTGCCGGCAGTGGGGGGGGGCCCACAGATACGCAGTATTCT. It is translated as CAGSGGGPTDTQYS.

A word on this clonotype: An end of the junction does not agree with germline; a read error may underlie this. The chain recombines TRBV20-1 with TRBJ2-1; no clear D gene. CDR3 size: 14 residues. Germline V gene data show CDR1 as DFQATT and CDR2 as SNEGSKA (reference sequence). This chain's CDR3 is CSARDYPSSNEQFF. For the CDR3, the DNA is TGCAGTGCTAGAGATTATCCTTCCTCCAATGAGCAGTTCTTC.

The chain links TRBV5-1 to TRBJ2-1, with D maybe TRBD2 (5 bases). Germline values: CDR1 SGHRS, CDR2 YFSETQ. V lost 4 bases to trimming and J lost 3 bases, with 14 bases between them. The CDR3 extends over 15 amino acids. CDR3 coding DNA: TGCGCCAGCAGCACCTTTACGGGGAGCTACAATGAGCAGTTCTTC. Protein: CASSTFTGSYNEQFF.

The CDR3 DNA sequence: TGTGCCAGCAGCTTTGGGGTTGATTCACCCCTCCACTTT. Translation: CASSFGVDSPLHF. This chain links TRBV11-2 with TRBJ1-6; D not certain. Germline-derived CDR1 and CDR2 are SGHAT and FQNNGV. The CDR3 runs 13 residues. V lost 3 bases, J lost 8 bases, and 8 bases lay in between.

The genes are TRBV29-1 and TRBJ2-7, with D possibly TRBD1 on 5 matching bases. CDR3 length: 13 residues. The ends were cut back, 5 bases at V and 0 bases at J, with 11 bases in the middle. Germline values: CDR1 SQVTM, CDR2 ANQGSEA. CDR3 sequence reads: CSVSDSNSYEQYF. The CDR3 DNA reads as TGCAGCGTTTCTGACAGCAACTCCTACGAGCAGTACTTC.

The V and J genes are TRBV6-6 and TRBJ1-1, with no clear D. Looked up from germline, CDR1 is MNHNY and CDR2 is SVGAGI (reference sequence). This CDR3 region has 14 residues. V gave up 6 bases and J gave up 3 bases, with 14 bases separating them. DNA for the CDR3: TGTGCCAGCAGCTGGACCCCTGGGGACACTGAAGCTTTCTTT. This gives the protein CASSWTPGDTEAFF.

The chain uses TRBV28 and TRBJ2-3; D not resolved. The CDR3 loop spans 12 amino acids. Germline V CDR1 and CDR2: MDHEN, SYDVKM. V shed 11 bases and J shed 4 bases, with 13 bases lying between them. This chain's CDR3 is CACRQPADTQYF. CDR3 nucleotides: TGTGCCTGCCGCCAGCCCGCAGATACGCAGTATTTT.

This clonotype turned up a few times. The J gene is TRBJ2-6, the V gene TRBV4-1; D remains ambiguous. CDR3 length: 13 residues. The V and J ends lost 7 bases and 2 bases respectively, with 6 bases between them. Germline V gene sequence: CDR1 MGHRA, CDR2 YSYEKL. The CDR3 loop is CASKPAGANVLTF. The CDR3 DNA reads as TGCGCCAGCAAACCCGCTGGGGCCAACGTCCTGACTTTC.

V and J are TRBV6-5 and TRBJ2-3, with TRBD2 matching over 8 bases. Germline trimming cut 10 bases from V and 2 bases from J; bases unmatched to any gene: 8. Germline V gene sequence: CDR1 MNHEY, CDR2 SVGAGI. The CDR3 consists of 14 residues. CDR3 nucleotide sequence: TGTGCCACAATGACTAGCGAGTACACAGATACGCAGTATTTT. Protein: CATMTSEYTDTQYF.

This clonotype turned up a few times. The chain carries TRBV29-1 and TRBJ2-3; D possibly matches TRBD1 or TRBD2 (5 bases each). The germline V gene encodes CDR1 SQVTM and CDR2 ANQGSEA. The length of the CDR3 is 11 residues. Trimming removed 4 bases from V and 4 bases from J, with 6 bases in between. The CDR3 DNA reads as TGCAGCGTTGTGGGGGCAGATACGCAGTATTTT. Its protein product is CSVVGADTQYF.

The genes are TRBV5-6 and TRBJ2-7; 7 bases are shared with TRBD1. CDR1 SGHDT and CDR2 YYEEEE come from the germline V gene. The CDR3 is 14 residues long. The V gene end was trimmed by 4 bases and the J gene end by 5 bases; junction bases not matched to a gene: 9. CDR3 bases: TGTGCCAGCAGCCCAACGACAGGGATCAACGAGCAGTACTTC. Translated: CASSPTTGINEQYF.

The rearrangement links TRBV27 to TRBJ1-5; the D gene is possibly TRBD1 (5 bases). The CDR3 sequence is 15 residues long. V lost 8 bases to trimming and J lost 7 bases, with 21 bases between them. Germline assignment: CDR1 MNHEY and CDR2 SMNVEV (reference sequence). CDR3 residues: CASGARTVSGQPQHF. The CDR3 DNA reads as TGTGCCAGCGGGGCCCGGACTGTAAGTGGGCAGCCCCAGCATTTT.